A selection of T cell receptor beta chains follows, all from one sample in a study of CD8 T cells in Susac syndrome. TCRdb recomputed calls from the immunoSEQ multiplex PCR reads with MiXCR, one row per CDR3 protein. In the table there are roughly 130,000 distinct CDR3 sequences, under 96% of which are singletons. The sequenced sample was CD4+ T cells from PBMCs. The receptor source for this set is a human donor with Susac syndrome. Both conserved end residues are part of each CDR3. A D gene is named only where the DNA matches it firmly. The listing skips clone size in some rows; elsewhere it reads once, few, many or a size class.

J	V	D	size	DNA	CDR3
TRBJ2-5	TRBV5-1	TRBD2	.	TGCGCCAGCAGGGCAGGACTAGCGGGAGAGGGGCAAGAGACCCAGTACTTC	CASRAGLAGEGQETQYF
TRBJ2-6	TRBV20-1	.	.	TGCAGTGCTAGCCTAGCTGCTTCTGGGGCCAACGTCCTGACTTTC	CSASLAASGANVLTF
TRBJ1-1	TRBV28	TRBD1	.	TGTGCCAGCAGTGTACAGGGGTTGAAAACTGAAGCTTTCTTT	CASSVQGLKTEAFF
TRBJ1-2	TRBV30	.	.	TGTGCCTGGAGTGCCACCCAGGGCTACACCTTC	CAWSATQGYTF
TRBJ2-1	TRBV10-3	.	.	TGTGCCATCTGCGCGGCTGTCTACAATGAGCAGTTCTTC	CAICAAVYNEQFF
TRBJ1-2	TRBV28	.	.	TGTGCCAGCAGGCCCGCAGAAGTCCGTGGCTACACCTTC	CASRPAEVRGYTF
TRBJ2-2	TRBV7-9	.	once	TGTGCCAGCAGCTCATTGGGCGGGAAGAACACCGGGGAGCTGTTTTTT	CASSSLGGKNTGELFF
TRBJ2-3	TRBV20-1	.	.	TGCAGTGCTAGTCGACAACATAGCACAGATACGCAGTATTTT	CSASRQHSTDTQYF
TRBJ2-3	TRBV3-1	.	.	TGTGCCAGCAGCGGAATAGAGTTGGATACGCAGTATTTT	CASSGIELDTQYF
TRBJ1-5	TRBV12-3/TRBV12-4	.	.	TGTGCCAGCAGTTTAAGGGGTCAGCCCCAGCATTTT	CASSLRGQPQHF
TRBJ1-1	TRBV29-1	.	.	TGCAGCGTTATACACGGTGTGAACACTGAAGCTTTCTTT	CSVIHGVNTEAFF
TRBJ2-1	TRBV12-3/TRBV12-4	TRBD2	.	TGTGCCAGCAGTTTAGTTGCGGGAGGTCCCAATGAGCAGTTCTTC	CASSLVAGGPNEQFF
TRBJ2-3	TRBV5-1	TRBD2	.	TGCGCCAGCAGCCCGACTAGCCCAGATACGCAGTATTTT	CASSPTSPDTQYF
TRBJ1-4	TRBV18	TRBD1	.	TGTGCCAGCTCACCGGGACAGGGGACTGAAAAACTGTTTTTT	CASSPGQGTEKLFF
TRBJ2-7	TRBV20-1	TRBD2	.	TGCAGTGCTAGAGTCAGCGGGAGATACGAGCAGTACTTC	CSARVSGRYEQYF
TRBJ1-2	TRBV5-4	.	.	TGTGCCAGCAGCTTGGCCGGGGTTGTTGATGGCTACACCTTC	CASSLAGVVDGYTF
TRBJ2-5	TRBV4-1	TRBD2	.	TGCGCCAGCAGCCAAAGGCTAGCGGAAGAGACCCAGTACTTC	CASSQRLAEETQYF
TRBJ2-1	TRBV30	.	.	TGTGCCTTCGGGAGTGGGGGCTACAATGAGCAGTTCTTC	CAFGSGGYNEQFF
TRBJ1-5	TRBV1	.	.	TGCACCAGCAGCCACGGGAATCAGCCCCAGCATTTT	CTSSHGNQPQHF
TRBJ2-3	TRBV5-1	.	.	TGCGCCAGCAGCTCCCAACAGGCTACTTTGACAGATACGCAGTATTTT	CASSSQQATLTDTQYF
TRBJ2-5	TRBV2	.	.	TGTGCCAGCAGTGATTCAGCAGGGAGAGAGACCCAGTACTTC	CASSDSAGRETQYF
TRBJ1-2	TRBV4-1	TRBD1	.	TGCGCCAGCAGCCAAATACAGGGGCGGAATGGCTACACCTTC	CASSQIQGRNGYTF
TRBJ1-5	TRBV4-2	.	.	TGTGCCAGCAGCCAGGTCAATCAGCCCCAGCATTTT	CASSQVNQPQHF
TRBJ1-3	TRBV28	.	.	TGTGCCAGCAGTTTATCCGCGGAATTGGCTGGAAACACCATATATTTT	CASSLSAELAGNTIYF
TRBJ2-1	TRBV4-2	.	.	TGTGCCAGCAGCCAAGTGGCCCCCACCGGGCTAACCGTCCATGAGCAGTTCTTC	CASSQVAPTGLTVHEQFF
TRBJ2-1	TRBV5-4	TRBD1	.	TGTGCCAGCAGCTCAACCAGGGGGCGCAATGAGCAGTTCTTC	CASSSTRGRNEQFF
TRBJ2-7	TRBV20-1	TRBD1	.	TGCAGTGCAAGGACAGGGGAACTTGCTTACGAGCAGTACTTC	CSARTGELAYEQYF
TRBJ1-4	TRBV7-9	TRBD1	.	TGTGCCAGCAGCCGCACATCCCGGGACAGGAGGAGAGGGGAAAAACTGTTTTTT	CASSRTSRDRRRGEKLFF